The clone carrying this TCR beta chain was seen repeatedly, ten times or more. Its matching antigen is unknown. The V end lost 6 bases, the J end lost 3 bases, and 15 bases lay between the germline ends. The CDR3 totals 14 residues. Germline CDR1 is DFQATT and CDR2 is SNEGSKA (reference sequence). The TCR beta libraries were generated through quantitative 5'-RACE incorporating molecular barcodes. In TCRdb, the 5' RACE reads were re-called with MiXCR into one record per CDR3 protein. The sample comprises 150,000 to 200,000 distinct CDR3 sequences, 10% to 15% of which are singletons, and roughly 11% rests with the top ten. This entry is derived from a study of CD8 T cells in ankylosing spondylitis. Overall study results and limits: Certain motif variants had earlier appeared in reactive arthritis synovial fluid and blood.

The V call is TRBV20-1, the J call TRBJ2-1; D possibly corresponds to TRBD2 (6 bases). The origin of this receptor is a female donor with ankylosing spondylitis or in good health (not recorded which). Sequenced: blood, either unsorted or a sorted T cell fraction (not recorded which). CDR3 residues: CSAQAGSVYNEQFF. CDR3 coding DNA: TGCAGTGCACAGGCGGGATCGGTCTACAATGAGCAGTTCTTC.